The 7 T cell receptor beta chains reported below all come from one sample, sequenced in a study of siplizumab effects on memory and regulatory T cells. Method: immunoSEQ multiplex PCR; TCRdb's copy keeps in-frame clones and lacks some. The table lists under 100,000 clones, about 95% of them singletons. The sequenced material came from non-Treg CD4+ T cells sorted from blood. Source of these receptors: a human donor in good health.

V is TRBV4-2 and J is TRBJ2-6, with TRBD1 matching over 7 bases. Germline CDR1 and CDR2: LGHNA and YNFKEQ. This CDR3 has 18 residues. Trimming at V came to 1 base and at J to 0 bases, leaving 6 bases not matched to a gene. The CDR3 loop reads CASSQATGAYSGANVLTF. The CDR3, as DNA: TGTGCCAGCAGCCAAGCCACAGGGGCATACTCTGGGGCCAACGTCCTGACTTTC.

This rearrangement joins TRBV18 to TRBJ1-1; D remains ambiguous. In germline, CDR1 is KGHSH, CDR2 LQKENI. The germline V and J ends were trimmed by 3 bases and 5 bases, with 10 bases remaining between them. The CDR3 covers 13 residues. The DNA for the CDR3 is TGTGCCAGCTCACCCCAGCGCACGACTGAAGCTTTCTTT. It codes for CASSPQRTTEAFF.

The J gene is TRBJ1-5, the V gene TRBV9; D may be TRBD1 (5 bases). The CDR3 consists of 15 residues. The V and J ends lost 0 bases and 9 bases respectively, with 16 bases between them. The germline V gene encodes CDR1 SGDLS and CDR2 YYNGEE. In DNA form, the CDR3 reads TGTGCCAGCAGCGTAGGAGGTGAGGGGTCGAGGCCCCAGCATTTT. Protein product: CASSVGGEGSRPQHF.

CDR3 nucleotide sequence: TGTGCCAGCAGCTTCGACAGGGGAAACATTCAGTACTTC. Encoded protein: CASSFDRGNIQYF. This chain uses TRBV5-8 with TRBJ2-4; 8 nucleotides align to TRBD1. CDR1 SGHTS and CDR2 YDEGEE come from the germline V gene. The CDR3 extends over 13 amino acids. The junction had 1 base not matched to a gene; V was cut back by 2 bases and J by 6 bases.

The chain combines TRBV28 with TRBJ2-6, with no clear D. The length of the CDR3 is 16 residues. Trimming stripped 5 bases from V and 2 bases from J, with 13 bases between. Germline V gene data show CDR1 as MDHEN and CDR2 as SYDVKM. The CDR3 region is CASSHSGVAGANVLTF. The CDR3, as DNA: TGTGCCAGCAGTCACAGTGGGGTAGCTGGGGCCAACGTCCTGACTTTC.

The V and J genes are TRBV9 and TRBJ2-7, with 9 bases that match TRBD2. The CDR3 is made up of 13 amino acids. CDR1 and CDR2 from the germline V gene are SGDLS and YYNGEE. With V trimmed by 2 bases and J by 6 bases, 3 bases remained unmatched. CDR3 DNA: TGTGCCAGCAGCGTCCGTAGCGGGAGCGAGCAGTACTTC. The encoded protein is CASSVRSGSEQYF.

This chain uses TRBV5-4 with TRBJ1-2, with D hard to call. Trimming pared 4 bases from V and 7 bases from J, leaving 14 bases between. Germline CDR1 reads SGHNT; CDR2 reads YYREEE (reference sequence). The CDR3 spans 13 residues. DNA for the CDR3: TGTGCCAGCAGCCCGAGAGGGAAGGGTGGCTACACCTTC. Translation: CASSPRGKGGYTF.